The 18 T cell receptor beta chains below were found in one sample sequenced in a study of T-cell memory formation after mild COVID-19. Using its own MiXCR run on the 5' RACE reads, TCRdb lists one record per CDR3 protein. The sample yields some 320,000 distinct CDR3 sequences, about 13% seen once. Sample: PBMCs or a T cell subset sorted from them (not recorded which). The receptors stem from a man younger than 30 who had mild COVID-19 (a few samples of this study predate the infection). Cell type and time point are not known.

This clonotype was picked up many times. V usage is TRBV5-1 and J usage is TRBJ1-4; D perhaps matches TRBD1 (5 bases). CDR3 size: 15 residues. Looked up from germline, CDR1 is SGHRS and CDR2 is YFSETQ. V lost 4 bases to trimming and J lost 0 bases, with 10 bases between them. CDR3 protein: CASSTQGATNEKLFF. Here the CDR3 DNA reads TGCGCCAGCAGCACGCAGGGTGCAACTAATGAAAAACTGTTTTTT.

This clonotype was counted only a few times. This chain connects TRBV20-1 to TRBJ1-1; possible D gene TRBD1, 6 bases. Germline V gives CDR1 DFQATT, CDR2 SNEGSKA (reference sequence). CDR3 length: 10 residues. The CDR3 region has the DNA TGCAGCGTAGGTCAGGGGCGGCCTTTCTTT. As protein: CSVGQGRPFF.

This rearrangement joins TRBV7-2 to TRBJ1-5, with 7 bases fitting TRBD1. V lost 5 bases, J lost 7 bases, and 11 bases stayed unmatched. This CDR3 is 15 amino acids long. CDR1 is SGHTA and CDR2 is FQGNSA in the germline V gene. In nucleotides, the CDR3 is TGTGCCAGCAGCCTCAAAACAGGGGATGGCCAGCCCCAGCATTTT. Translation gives CASSLKTGDGQPQHF.

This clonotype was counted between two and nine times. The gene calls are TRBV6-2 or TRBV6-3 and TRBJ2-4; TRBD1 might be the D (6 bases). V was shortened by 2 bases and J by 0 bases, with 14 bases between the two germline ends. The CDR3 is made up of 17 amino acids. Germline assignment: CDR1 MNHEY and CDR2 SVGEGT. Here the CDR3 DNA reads TGTGCCAGCAGTTACGCTTGGGACATACGAGCCAAAAACATTCAGTACTTC. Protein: CASSYAWDIRAKNIQYF.

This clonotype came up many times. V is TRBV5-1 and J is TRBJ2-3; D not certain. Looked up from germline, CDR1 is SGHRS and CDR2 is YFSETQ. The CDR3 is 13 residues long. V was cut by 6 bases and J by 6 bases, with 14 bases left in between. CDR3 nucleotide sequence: TGCGCCAGCACCCCTCAGATCCCGGATACGCAGTATTTT. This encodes CASTPQIPDTQYF.

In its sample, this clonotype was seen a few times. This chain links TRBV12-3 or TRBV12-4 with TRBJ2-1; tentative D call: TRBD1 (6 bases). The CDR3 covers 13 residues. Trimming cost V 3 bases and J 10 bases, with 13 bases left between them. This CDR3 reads CASSFGGGGEQFF. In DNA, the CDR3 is TGTGCCAGCAGTTTTGGTGGTGGGGGCGAGCAGTTCTTC.

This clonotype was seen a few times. Here the CDR3 reads CASSLALSGTEAFF. The CDR3 region has the DNA TGTGCCAGCAGCTTAGCGCTATCGGGCACTGAAGCTTTCTTT. The genes are TRBV7-6 and TRBJ1-1; D is unclear. With 0 bases removed from V and 4 bases from J, the gap between germline ends came to 9 bases. The CDR3 extends over 14 amino acids. Germline loops: CDR1 SGHVS, CDR2 FNYEAQ. The entire variable domain, with the rest obtained from reference TRBV7-6 and TRBJ1-1, is as follows: GAGVSQSPRYKVTKRGQDVALRCDPISGHVSLYWYRQALGQGPEFLTYFNYEAQQDKSGLPNDRFSAERPEGSISTLTIQRTEQRDSAMYRCASSLALSGTEAFFGQGTRLTVV.

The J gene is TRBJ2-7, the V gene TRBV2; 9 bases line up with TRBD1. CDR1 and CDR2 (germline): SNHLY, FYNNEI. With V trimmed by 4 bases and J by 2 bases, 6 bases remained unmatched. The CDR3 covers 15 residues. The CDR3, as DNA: TGTGCCAGCAGTGCCGGACAGGGGTCAACCTACGAGCAGTACTTC. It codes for CASSAGQGSTYEQYF.

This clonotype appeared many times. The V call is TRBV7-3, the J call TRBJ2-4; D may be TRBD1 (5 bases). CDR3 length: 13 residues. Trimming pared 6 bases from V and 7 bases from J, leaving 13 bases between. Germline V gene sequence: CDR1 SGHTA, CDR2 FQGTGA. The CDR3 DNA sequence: TGTGCCAGCAGTACGGATCCAGGGAACATTCAGTACTTC. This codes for CASSTDPGNIQYF. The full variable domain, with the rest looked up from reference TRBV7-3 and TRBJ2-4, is GAGVSQTPSNKVTEKGKYVELRCDPISGHTALYWYRQSLGQGPEFLIYFQGTGAADDSGLPNDRFFAVRPEGSVSTLKIQRTERGDSAVYLCASSTDPGNIQYFGAGTRLSVL.

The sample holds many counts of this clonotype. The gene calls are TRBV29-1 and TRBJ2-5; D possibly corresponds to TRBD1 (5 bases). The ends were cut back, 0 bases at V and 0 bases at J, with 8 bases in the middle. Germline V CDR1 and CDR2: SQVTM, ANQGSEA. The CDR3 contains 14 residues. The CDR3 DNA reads TGCAGCGTTGAAGATCGACAGAACCAAGAGACCCAGTACTTC. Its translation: CSVEDRQNQETQYF.

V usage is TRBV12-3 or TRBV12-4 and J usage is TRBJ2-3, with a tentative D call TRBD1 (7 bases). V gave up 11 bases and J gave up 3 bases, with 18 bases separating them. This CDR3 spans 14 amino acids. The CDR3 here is CAGARGTVTDTQYF. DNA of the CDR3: TGTGCCGGCGCACGGGGGACAGTGACAGATACGCAGTATTTT.

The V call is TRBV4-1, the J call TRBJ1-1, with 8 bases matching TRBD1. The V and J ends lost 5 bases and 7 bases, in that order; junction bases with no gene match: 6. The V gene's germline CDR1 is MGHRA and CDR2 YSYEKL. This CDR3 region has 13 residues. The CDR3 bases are TGCGCCAGCAGCTCCGGACAGGGCCTTGAAGCTTTCTTT. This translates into CASSSGQGLEAFF.

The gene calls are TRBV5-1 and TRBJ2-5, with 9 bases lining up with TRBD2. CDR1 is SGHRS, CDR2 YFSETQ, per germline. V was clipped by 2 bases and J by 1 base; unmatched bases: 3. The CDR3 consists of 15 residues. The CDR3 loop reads CASSFQRGVQETQYF. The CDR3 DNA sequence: TGCGCCAGCAGCTTCCAGCGGGGGGTCCAAGAGACCCAGTACTTC.

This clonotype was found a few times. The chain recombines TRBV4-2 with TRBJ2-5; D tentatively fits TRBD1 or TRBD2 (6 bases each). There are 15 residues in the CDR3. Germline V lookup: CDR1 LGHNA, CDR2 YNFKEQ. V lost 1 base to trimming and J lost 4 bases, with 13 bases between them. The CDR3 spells CASSQGPRGGETQYF. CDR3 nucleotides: TGTGCCAGCAGCCAAGGTCCCAGGGGAGGAGAGACCCAGTACTTC.

CDR3 in amino acids: CASSLTGGWKNIQYF. In DNA, the CDR3 is TGTGCCAGCAGCTTAACGGGCGGGTGGAAAAACATTCAGTACTTC. The chain carries TRBV7-3 and TRBJ2-4; possible D gene TRBD2, 5 bases. The CDR3 covers 15 residues. In germline, CDR1 is SGHTA, CDR2 FQGTGA. Deletions cut 0 bases from V and 4 bases from J, with 10 bases between.

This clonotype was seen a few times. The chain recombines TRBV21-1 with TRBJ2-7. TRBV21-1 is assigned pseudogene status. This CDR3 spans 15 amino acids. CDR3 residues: CASSLLWSGTYEQYF. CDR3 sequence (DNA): TGTGCCAGCAGCCTTCTCTGGAGTGGAACCTACGAGCAGTACTTC.

This CDR3 reads CASSLGGPFYEQYV. The CDR3 DNA follows: TGCGCCAGCAGCTTGGGGGGCCCATTCTACGAGCAGTACGTC. J is TRBJ2-7 and V is TRBV5-1, with a possible D match to TRBD1 (5 bases). Trimming removed 0 bases from V and 3 bases from J, with 10 bases in between. The germline V gene encodes CDR1 SGHRS and CDR2 YFSETQ. The CDR3 has 14 residues.

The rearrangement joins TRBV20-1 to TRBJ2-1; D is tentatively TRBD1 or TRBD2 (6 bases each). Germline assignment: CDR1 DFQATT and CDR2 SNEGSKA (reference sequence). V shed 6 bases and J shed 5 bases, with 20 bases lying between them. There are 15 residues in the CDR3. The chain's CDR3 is CSANLGGRTNNEQFF. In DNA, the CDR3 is TGCAGTGCCAACCTAGGGGGGCGGACGAACAATGAGCAGTTCTTC.